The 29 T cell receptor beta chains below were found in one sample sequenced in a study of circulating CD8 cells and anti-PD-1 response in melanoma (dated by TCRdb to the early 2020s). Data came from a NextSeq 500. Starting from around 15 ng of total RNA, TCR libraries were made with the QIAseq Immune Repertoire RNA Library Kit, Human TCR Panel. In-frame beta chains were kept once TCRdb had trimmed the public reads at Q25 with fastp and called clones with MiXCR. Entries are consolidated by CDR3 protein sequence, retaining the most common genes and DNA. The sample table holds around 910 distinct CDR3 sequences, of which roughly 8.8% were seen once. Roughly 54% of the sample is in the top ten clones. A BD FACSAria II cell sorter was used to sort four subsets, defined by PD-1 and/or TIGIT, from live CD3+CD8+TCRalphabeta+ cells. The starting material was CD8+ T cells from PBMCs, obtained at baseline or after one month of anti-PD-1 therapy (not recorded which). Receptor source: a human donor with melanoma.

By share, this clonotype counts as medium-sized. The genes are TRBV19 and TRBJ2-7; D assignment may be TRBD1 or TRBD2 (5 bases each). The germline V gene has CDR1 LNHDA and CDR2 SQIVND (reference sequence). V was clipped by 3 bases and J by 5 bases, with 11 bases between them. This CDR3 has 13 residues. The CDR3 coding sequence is TGTGCCAGTAGTATCATGACGGGGCACGAGCAGTACTTC. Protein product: CASSIMTGHEQYF.

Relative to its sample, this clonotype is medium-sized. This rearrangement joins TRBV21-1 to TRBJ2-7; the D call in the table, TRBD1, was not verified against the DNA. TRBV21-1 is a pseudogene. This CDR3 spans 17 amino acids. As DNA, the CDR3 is TGTGCCAGCAGCAAAGGCCAGTGGGGGGCGTTAGTTCACGAGCAGTACTTC. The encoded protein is CASSKGQWGALVHEQYF.

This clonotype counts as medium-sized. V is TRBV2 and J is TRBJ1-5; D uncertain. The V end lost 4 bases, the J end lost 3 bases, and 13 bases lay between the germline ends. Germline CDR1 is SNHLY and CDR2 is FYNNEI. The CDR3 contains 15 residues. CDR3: CASSGGPPVNQPQHF. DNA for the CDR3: TGTGCCAGCAGTGGTGGCCCACCGGTCAATCAGCCCCAGCATTTT.

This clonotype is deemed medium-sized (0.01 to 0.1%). The CDR3 loop reads CASSLLSGWNQPQHF. CDR3 DNA: TGTGCCAGCAGTTTACTTTCAGGATGGAATCAGCCCCAGCATTTT. This sequence joins TRBV27 and TRBJ1-5; D is ambiguous. Germline V CDR1 and CDR2: MNHEY, SMNVEV (reference sequence). V dropped 2 bases and J dropped 4 bases, with 12 bases sitting between them. The CDR3 length is 15 residues.

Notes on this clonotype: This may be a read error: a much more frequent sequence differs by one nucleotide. Written as DNA, the CDR3 is TGTGCCAGTACCGATATCACGGGAAGTGAGCAGTTCTTC. It codes for CASTDITGSEQFF. The chain recombines TRBV19 with TRBJ2-1, with D maybe TRBD2 (5 bases). The CDR3 totals 13 residues. The V and J ends lost 7 bases and 9 bases respectively, with 16 bases between them. In germline, CDR1 is LNHDA, CDR2 SQIVND (reference sequence). The variable domain in full, completed from reference TRBV19 and TRBJ2-1, reads DGGITQSPKYLFRKEGQNVTLSCEQNLNHDAMYWYRQDPGQGLRLIYYSQIVNDFQKGDIAEGYSVSREKKESFPLTVTSAQKNPTAFYLCASTDITGSEQFFGPGTRLTVL.

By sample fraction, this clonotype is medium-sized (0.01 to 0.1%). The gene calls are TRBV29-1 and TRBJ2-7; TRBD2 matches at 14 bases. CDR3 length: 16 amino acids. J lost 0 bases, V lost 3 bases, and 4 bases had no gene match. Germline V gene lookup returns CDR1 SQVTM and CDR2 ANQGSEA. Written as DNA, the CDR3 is TGCAGCGTTGAGGGGACTAGCGGGGGCTACTCCTACGAGCAGTACTTC. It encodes CSVEGTSGGYSYEQYF.

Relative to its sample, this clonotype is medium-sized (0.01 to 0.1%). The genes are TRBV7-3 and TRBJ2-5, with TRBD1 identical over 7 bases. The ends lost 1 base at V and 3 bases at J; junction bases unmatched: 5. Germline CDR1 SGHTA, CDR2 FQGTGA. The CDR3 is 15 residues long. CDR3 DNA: TGTGCCAGCAGCTTAAGGGGACAGTGGGAAGAGACCCAGTACTTC. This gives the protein CASSLRGQWEETQYF.

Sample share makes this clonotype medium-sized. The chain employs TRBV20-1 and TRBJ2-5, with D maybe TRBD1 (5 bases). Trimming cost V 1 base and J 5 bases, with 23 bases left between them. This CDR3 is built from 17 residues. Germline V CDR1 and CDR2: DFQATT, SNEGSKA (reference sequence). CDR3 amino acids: CSARVGPVGPGVETQYF. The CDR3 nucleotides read TGCAGTGCTAGAGTAGGCCCCGTGGGGCCCGGAGTGGAGACCCAGTACTTC.

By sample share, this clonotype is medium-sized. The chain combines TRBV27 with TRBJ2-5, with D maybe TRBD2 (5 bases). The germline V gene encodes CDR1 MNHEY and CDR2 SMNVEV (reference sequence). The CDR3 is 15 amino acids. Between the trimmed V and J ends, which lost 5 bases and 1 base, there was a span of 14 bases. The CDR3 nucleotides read TGTGCCAGCAGTGCCGGACTGGCCCTCCAAGAGACCCAGTACTTC. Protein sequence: CASSAGLALQETQYF.

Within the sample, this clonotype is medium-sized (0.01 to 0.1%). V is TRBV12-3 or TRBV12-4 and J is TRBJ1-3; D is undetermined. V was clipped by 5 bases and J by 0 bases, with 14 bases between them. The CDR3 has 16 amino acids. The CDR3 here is CASSMNPVGSGNTIYF. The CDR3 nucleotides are TGTGCCAGCAGTATGAATCCAGTGGGCTCTGGAAACACCATATATTTT.

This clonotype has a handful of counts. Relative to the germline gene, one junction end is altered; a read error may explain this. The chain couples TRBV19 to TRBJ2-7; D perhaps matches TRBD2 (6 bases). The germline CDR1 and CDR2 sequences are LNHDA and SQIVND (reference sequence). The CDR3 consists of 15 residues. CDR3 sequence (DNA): TGTGTCAGTAGAGAGGCGGGGAGCCACTCCTACGAGCAGTACTTC. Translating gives CVSREAGSHSYEQYF.

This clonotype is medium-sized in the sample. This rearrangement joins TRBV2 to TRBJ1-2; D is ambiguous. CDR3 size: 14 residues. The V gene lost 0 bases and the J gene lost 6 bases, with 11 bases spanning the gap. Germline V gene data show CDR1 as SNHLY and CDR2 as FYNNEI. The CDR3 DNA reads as TGTGCCAGCAGTGAAGCCCCCAGGCTAAATGGCTACACCTTC. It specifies CASSEAPRLNGYTF.

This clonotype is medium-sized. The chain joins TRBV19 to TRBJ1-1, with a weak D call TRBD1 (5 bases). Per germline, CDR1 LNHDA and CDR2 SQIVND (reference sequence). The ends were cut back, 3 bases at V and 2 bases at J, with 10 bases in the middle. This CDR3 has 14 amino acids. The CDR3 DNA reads TGTGCCAGTAGTATCGGGGGTTCCAACACTGAAGCTTTCTTT. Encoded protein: CASSIGGSNTEAFF.

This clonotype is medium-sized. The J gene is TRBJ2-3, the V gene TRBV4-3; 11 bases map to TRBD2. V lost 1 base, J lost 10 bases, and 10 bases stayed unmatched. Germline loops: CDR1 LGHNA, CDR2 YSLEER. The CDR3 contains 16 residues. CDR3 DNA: TGCGCCAGCAGCCAAGTTGGTGGGCTAGCGGGGGGCGCGCAGTATTTT. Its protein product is CASSQVGGLAGGAQYF.

The CDR3 here is CASGSPGQGRQPQHF. As DNA, the CDR3 is TGTGCCAGCGGTTCTCCGGGACAGGGGCGTCAGCCCCAGCATTTT. The chain couples TRBV28 to TRBJ1-5; TRBD1 matches at 10 bases. From germline, CDR1 is MDHEN and CDR2 SYDVKM. V was pared by 8 bases and J by 6 bases, with 10 bases of the junction left unmatched. The CDR3 length is 15 residues.

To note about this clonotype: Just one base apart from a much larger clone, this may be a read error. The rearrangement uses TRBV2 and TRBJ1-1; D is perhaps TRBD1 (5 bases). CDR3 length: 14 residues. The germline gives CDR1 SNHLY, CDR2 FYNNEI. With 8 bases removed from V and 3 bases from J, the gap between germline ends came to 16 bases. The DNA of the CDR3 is TGTGCCAGCGAAAGGGAGTGGGGGGACACTGAAGCTTTCTTT. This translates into CASEREWGDTEAFF.

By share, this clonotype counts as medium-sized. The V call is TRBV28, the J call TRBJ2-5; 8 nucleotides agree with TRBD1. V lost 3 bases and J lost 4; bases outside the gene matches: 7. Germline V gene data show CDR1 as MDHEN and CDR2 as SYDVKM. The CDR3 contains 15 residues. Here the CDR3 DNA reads TGTGCCAGCAGTTTTTCACAGGGGGGCGGAGAGACCCAGTACTTC. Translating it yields CASSFSQGGGETQYF.

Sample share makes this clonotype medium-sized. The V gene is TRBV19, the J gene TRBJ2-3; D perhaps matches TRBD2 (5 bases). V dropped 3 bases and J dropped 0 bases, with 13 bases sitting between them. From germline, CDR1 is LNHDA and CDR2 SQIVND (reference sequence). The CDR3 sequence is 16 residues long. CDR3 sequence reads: CASSIGVSPSTDTQYF. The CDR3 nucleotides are TGTGCCAGTAGTATCGGGGTCAGTCCTAGCACAGATACGCAGTATTTT.

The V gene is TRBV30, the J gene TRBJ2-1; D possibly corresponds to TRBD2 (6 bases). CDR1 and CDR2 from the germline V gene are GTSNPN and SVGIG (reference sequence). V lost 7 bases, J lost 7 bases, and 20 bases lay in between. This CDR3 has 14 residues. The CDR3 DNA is TGTGCCTCCCACGCTTCTCGGGGGATAAATGAGCAGTTCTTC. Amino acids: CASHASRGINEQFF. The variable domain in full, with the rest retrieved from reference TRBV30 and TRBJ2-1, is SQTIHQWPATLVQPVGSPLSLECTVEGTSNPNLYWYRQAAGRGLQLLFYSVGIGQISSEVPQNLSASRPQDRQFILSSKKLLLSDSGFYLCASHASRGINEQFFGPGTRLTVL.

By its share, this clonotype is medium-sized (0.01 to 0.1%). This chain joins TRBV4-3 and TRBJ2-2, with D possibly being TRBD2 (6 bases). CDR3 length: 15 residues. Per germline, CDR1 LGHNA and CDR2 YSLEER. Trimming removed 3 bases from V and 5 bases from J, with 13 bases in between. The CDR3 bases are TGCGCCAGCAGCCACGCCCACGGAGGGACCGGGGAGCTGTTTTTT. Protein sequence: CASSHAHGGTGELFF.

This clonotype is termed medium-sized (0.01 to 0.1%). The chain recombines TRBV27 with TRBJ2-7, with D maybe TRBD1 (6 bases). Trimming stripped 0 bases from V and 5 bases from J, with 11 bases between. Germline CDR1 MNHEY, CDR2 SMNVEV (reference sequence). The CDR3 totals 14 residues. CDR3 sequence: CASSLSAQGNEQYF. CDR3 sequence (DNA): TGTGCCAGCAGTTTATCGGCACAGGGAAACGAGCAGTACTTC.

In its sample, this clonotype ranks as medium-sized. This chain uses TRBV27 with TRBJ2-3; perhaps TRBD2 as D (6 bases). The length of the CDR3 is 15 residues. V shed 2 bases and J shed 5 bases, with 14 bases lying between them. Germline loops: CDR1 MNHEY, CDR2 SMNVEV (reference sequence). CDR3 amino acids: CASSLIPLGLDTQYF. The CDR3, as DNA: TGTGCCAGCAGTTTAATCCCCTTGGGACTAGATACGCAGTATTTT.

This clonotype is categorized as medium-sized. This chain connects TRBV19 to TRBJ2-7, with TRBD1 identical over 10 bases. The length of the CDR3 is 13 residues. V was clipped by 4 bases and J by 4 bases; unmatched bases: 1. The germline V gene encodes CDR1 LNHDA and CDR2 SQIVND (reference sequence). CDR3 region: CASSTDRGYEQYF. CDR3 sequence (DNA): TGTGCCAGTAGTACGGACAGGGGGTACGAGCAGTACTTC.

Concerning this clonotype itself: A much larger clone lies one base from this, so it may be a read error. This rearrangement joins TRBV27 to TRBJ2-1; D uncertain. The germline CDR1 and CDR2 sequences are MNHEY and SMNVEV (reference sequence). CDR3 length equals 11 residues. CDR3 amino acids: CASSLYNEQSF. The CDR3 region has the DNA TGTGCCAGCAGTTTATACAATGAGCAGTCCTTC.

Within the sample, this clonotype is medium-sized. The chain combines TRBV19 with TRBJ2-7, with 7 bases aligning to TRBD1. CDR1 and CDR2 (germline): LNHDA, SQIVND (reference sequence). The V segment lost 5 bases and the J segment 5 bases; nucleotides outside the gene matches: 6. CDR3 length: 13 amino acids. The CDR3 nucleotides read TGTGCCAGTAGTGTAATAACAGGGGACGAGCAGTACTTC. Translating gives CASSVITGDEQYF.

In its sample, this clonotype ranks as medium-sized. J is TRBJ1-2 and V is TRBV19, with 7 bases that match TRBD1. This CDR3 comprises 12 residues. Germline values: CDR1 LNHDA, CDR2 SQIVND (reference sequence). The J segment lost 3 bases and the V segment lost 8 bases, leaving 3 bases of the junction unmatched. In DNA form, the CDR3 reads TGTGCCAGTTGGACAGGCTACTATGGCTACACCTTC. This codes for CASWTGYYGYTF.

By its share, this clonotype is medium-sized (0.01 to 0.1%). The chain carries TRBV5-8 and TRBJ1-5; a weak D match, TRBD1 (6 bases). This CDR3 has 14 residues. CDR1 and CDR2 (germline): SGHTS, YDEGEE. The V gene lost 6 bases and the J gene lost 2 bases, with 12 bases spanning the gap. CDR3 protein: CASTTGIGNQPQHF. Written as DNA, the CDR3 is TGTGCCAGCACTACAGGGATAGGCAATCAGCCCCAGCATTTT.

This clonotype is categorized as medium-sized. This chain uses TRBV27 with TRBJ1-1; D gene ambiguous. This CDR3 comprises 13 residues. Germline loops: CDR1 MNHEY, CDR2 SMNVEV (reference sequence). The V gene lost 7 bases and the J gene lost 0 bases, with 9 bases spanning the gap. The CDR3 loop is CASTNGMNTEAFF. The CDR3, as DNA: TGTGCCAGCACCAACGGGATGAACACTGAAGCTTTCTTT.

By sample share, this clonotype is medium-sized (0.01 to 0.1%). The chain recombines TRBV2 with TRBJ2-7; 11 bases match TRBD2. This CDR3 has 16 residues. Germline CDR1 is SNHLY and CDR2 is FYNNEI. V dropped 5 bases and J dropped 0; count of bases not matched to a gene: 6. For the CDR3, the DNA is TGTGCCAGCAGTCAGAGACTAGCGGGGCACTCCTACGAGCAGTACTTC. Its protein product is CASSQRLAGHSYEQYF.